A single sample gave rise to the 19 T cell receptor beta chains below, sequenced in a study of shared clonotypes between healthy human individuals. The repertoire was sequenced with immunoSEQ multiplex PCR; TCRdb's copy has only in-frame clones and lacks some. The sample holds about 1 million clones, under 80% seen once. Sequenced: memory CD4+ T cells sorted from blood. Subset described: CD45RA-negative fraction. The receptors stem from a man aged 18 to 35 in good health.

The rearrangement uses TRBV10-3 and TRBJ2-2; TRBD2 aligns across 11 bases. Per the germline V gene, CDR1 is ENHRY and CDR2 is SYGVKD. The V segment lost 6 bases and the J segment 8 bases; nucleotides outside the gene matches: 11. CDR3 length: 16 residues. DNA for the CDR3: TGTGCCATCAGCACCGGACTAGCGGGTGGCCTGGGGGAGCTGTTTTTT. The encoded protein is CAISTGLAGGLGELFF.

This clone is medium-sized in the sample. V and J are TRBV5-1 and TRBJ1-5; 10 nucleotides align to TRBD1. The trim removed 1 base at V and 7 bases at J, leaving 5 bases unmatched. There are 15 residues in the CDR3. From germline, CDR1 is SGHRS and CDR2 YFSETQ. The CDR3 region has the DNA TGCGCCAGCAGCTTGCTCGGACAGGGGGGACAGCCCCAGCATTTT. Translated: CASSLLGQGGQPQHF.

This chain connects TRBV27 to TRBJ1-4, with 8 bases fitting TRBD1. The CDR3 totals 16 residues. Germline V gives CDR1 MNHEY, CDR2 SMNVEV (reference sequence). V lost 5 bases to trimming and J lost 7 bases; unmatched junction nucleotides: 12. In DNA form, the CDR3 reads TGTGCCAGCAGTGCACTTCGGACAGGGAGGGTTGAAAAACTGTTTTTT. Amino acid sequence: CASSALRTGRVEKLFF.

The chain has TRBV19 and TRBJ1-6; 7 positions agree with TRBD1. The CDR3 sequence is 15 residues long. After removal of 5 bases from V and 7 bases from J, the junction contained 8 bases not matched to a gene. The germline gives CDR1 LNHDA, CDR2 SQIVND (reference sequence). CDR3 sequence: CASSSSTGYNSPLHF. The DNA of the CDR3 is TGTGCCAGTAGTTCCTCGACAGGGTACAATTCACCCCTCCACTTT.

This chain connects TRBV7-3 to TRBJ1-1; D unresolved. The CDR3 totals 13 residues. In germline, CDR1 is SGHTA, CDR2 FQGTGA. Deletions cut 9 bases from V and 6 bases from J, with 17 bases between. The CDR3 loop reads CASLLTVGAEAFF. The CDR3 nucleotides are TGTGCCAGTCTACTCACGGTAGGCGCTGAAGCTTTCTTT.

The V gene is TRBV6-1, the J gene TRBJ1-2; D is ambiguous. Per germline, CDR1 MNHNS and CDR2 SASEGT. The germline V and J ends were trimmed by 4 bases and 4 bases, with 10 bases remaining between them. This CDR3 is built from 13 residues. DNA for the CDR3: TGTGCCAGCAGTGGGACGGAAGTCTATGGCTACACCTTC. Its protein is CASSGTEVYGYTF.

This sequence joins TRBV7-9 and TRBJ2-2; TRBD1 agrees at 7 bases. V trimming: 5 bases; J trimming: 4 bases; junction bases outside the gene matches: 7. The CDR3 has 15 amino acids. Germline-derived CDR1 and CDR2 are SEHNR and FQNEAQ (reference sequence). The CDR3 DNA follows: TGTGCCAGCAGCGCGGACAGGCCTGGCACCGGGGAGCTGTTTTTT. It is translated as CASSADRPGTGELFF.

The chain has TRBV28 and TRBJ1-2, with a weak D call TRBD1 (6 bases). Trimming took off 3 bases at V and 4 bases at J, with 9 bases between the two ends. Germline assignment: CDR1 MDHEN and CDR2 SYDVKM. The CDR3 runs to 13 residues. The CDR3 bases are TGTGCCAGCAGTTTCAGGGGATTCTATGGCTACACCTTC. Amino acid sequence: CASSFRGFYGYTF.

This rearrangement joins TRBV7-2 to TRBJ1-4; D not resolved. V dropped 4 bases and J dropped 8 bases, with 17 bases sitting between them. CDR1 is SGHTA, CDR2 FQGNSA, per germline. The CDR3 contains 15 residues. CDR3 sequence reads: CASSSSVGRWEKLFF. The DNA of the CDR3 is TGTGCCAGCAGCTCGTCGGTGGGCCGCTGGGAAAAACTGTTTTTT. The full variable domain, completed using reference TRBV7-2 and TRBJ1-4, is GAGVSQSPSNKVTEKGKDVELRCDPISGHTALYWYRQSLGQGLEFLIYFQGNSAPDKSGLPSDRFSAERTGGSVSTLTIQRTQQEDSAVYLCASSSSVGRWEKLFFGSGTQLSVL.

Here the CDR3 reads CASSLSGDRGYGYTF. The CDR3 nucleotides read TGCGCCAGCAGCTTGAGTGGGGACAGGGGGTATGGCTACACCTTC. The chain combines TRBV5-1 with TRBJ1-2, with 11 bases identical to TRBD1. CDR1 is SGHRS, CDR2 YFSETQ, per germline. Trimming removed 1 base from V and 5 bases from J; junction bases left unmatched: 4. This CDR3 has 15 amino acids.

The genes are TRBV2 and TRBJ2-7; TRBD1 agrees at 8 bases. The CDR3 loop spans 15 amino acids. Germline CDR1 SNHLY, CDR2 FYNNEI. J was trimmed by 0 bases and V by 5 bases; bases with no gene match: 6. CDR3: CASSSGQALSYEQYF. DNA of the CDR3: TGTGCCAGCAGTTCGGGACAGGCCCTCTCCTACGAGCAGTACTTC.

On this clone itself: Other DNA sequences in the same sample also yield this CDR3. The chain uses TRBV5-1 and TRBJ2-7, with D possibly matching TRBD2 (5 bases). The germline V gene has CDR1 SGHRS and CDR2 YFSETQ. This CDR3 contains 13 residues. Trimming stripped 0 bases from V and 1 base from J, with 5 bases between. The CDR3 is CASSLAGSYEQYF. The CDR3, as DNA: TGCGCCAGCAGCTTGGCGGGGTCCTACGAGCAGTACTTC.

There are a few counts of this clone. Other DNA sequences in the sample encode the same CDR3. J is TRBJ1-4 and V is TRBV20-1; D unresolved. Trimming cost V 2 bases and J 7 bases, with 2 bases left between them. CDR3 length: 10 amino acids. In germline, CDR1 is DFQATT, CDR2 SNEGSKA (reference sequence). CDR3 loop: CSARSEKLFF. In DNA form, the CDR3 reads TGCAGTGCTAGAAGTGAAAAACTGTTTTTT.

The chain combines TRBV5-1 with TRBJ2-1, with TRBD1 as a possible D gene (6 bases). This CDR3 spans 15 amino acids. Germline V gene lookup returns CDR1 SGHRS and CDR2 YFSETQ. Trimming took 7 bases from V and 2 from J, leaving 16 bases between them. CDR3 loop: CASEHRTGTYNEQFF. DNA for the CDR3: TGCGCCAGCGAACATCGAACAGGGACCTACAATGAGCAGTTCTTC.

The chain recombines TRBV5-1 with TRBJ2-3; 9 bases fit TRBD2. Per germline, CDR1 SGHRS and CDR2 YFSETQ. The length of the CDR3 is 15 residues. V was clipped by 1 base and J by 6 bases; unmatched bases: 6. Here the CDR3 DNA reads TGCGCCAGCAGCTTGTCCCTAGCGGGGTGGGATACGCAGTATTTT. Residues: CASSLSLAGWDTQYF.

This chain connects TRBV7-8 to TRBJ1-2; D is ambiguous. Looked up from germline, CDR1 is SGHVS and CDR2 is FQNEAQ. The V gene lost 1 base and the J gene lost 8 bases, with 11 bases spanning the gap. This CDR3 comprises 13 residues. The chain's CDR3 is CASSLGGFDGYTF. CDR3 DNA: TGTGCCAGCAGCTTAGGGGGATTCGACGGCTACACCTTC.

In regard to this clone: Other DNA sequences within the sample encode an identical CDR3. This chain uses TRBV28 with TRBJ1-4; unclear D gene. In germline, CDR1 is MDHEN, CDR2 SYDVKM. The CDR3 spans 15 residues. V shed 3 bases and J shed 0 bases, with 8 bases lying between them. The CDR3 nucleotides read TGTGCCAGCAGTTTGCTCGGTGCAACTAATGAAAAACTGTTTTTT. As protein: CASSLLGATNEKLFF.

The V gene is TRBV30, the J gene TRBJ1-6; D is undetermined. Germline CDR1 and CDR2: GTSNPN and SVGIG (reference sequence). The V end lost 5 bases, the J end lost 5 bases, and 7 bases lay between the germline ends. This CDR3 comprises 12 residues. CDR3 nucleotide sequence: TGTGCCTGGGGCCCGAATAATTCACCCCTCCACTTT. It is translated as CAWGPNNSPLHF.

This chain joins TRBV10-3 and TRBJ2-6; D gene unclear. V was shortened by 5 bases and J by 0 bases, with 8 bases between the two germline ends. CDR3 length: 15 residues. Germline CDR1 and CDR2: ENHRY and SYGVKD. The CDR3 region is CAISNASSGANVLTF. CDR3 sequence (DNA): TGTGCCATCAGTAACGCAAGCTCTGGGGCCAACGTCCTGACTTTC.